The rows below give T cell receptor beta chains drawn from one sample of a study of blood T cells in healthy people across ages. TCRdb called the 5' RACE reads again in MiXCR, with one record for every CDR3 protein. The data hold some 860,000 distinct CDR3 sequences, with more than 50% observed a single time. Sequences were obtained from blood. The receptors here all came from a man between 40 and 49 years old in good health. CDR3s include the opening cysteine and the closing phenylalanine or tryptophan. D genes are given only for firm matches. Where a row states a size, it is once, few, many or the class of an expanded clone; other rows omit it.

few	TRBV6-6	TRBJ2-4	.	TGTGCCAGCAGCGCCGTCGTGGGGGTAGCCAAAAACATTCAGTACTTC	CASSAVVGVAKNIQYF
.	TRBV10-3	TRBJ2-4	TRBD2	TGTGCCATCAGTCCCGGGACTAGCTACAAGCAGTACTTC	CAISPGTSYKQYF
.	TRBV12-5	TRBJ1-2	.	TGTGCTAGTGGTTTGGCGGGATTCCTATCGGGTGGCTACACCTTC	CASGLAGFLSGGYTF
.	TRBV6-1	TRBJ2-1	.	TGTGCCAGCAGTGAATTTACAACTATTGGAAATGAGCAGTTCTTC	CASSEFTTIGNEQFF
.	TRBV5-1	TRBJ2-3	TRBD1	TGCGCCAGCAGCTTTGACGGTCTCAGGGGGTCCAGCACAGATACGCAGTATTTT	CASSFDGLRGSSTDTQYF
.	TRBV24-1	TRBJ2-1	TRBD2	TGTGCCACCATGGCTAGCGGAAGAGGTGAGCAGTTCTTC	CATMASGRGEQFF
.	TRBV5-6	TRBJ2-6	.	TGTGCCAGCAGCTTGGTCAGAGGTGGGGCCAACGTCCTGACTTTC	CASSLVRGGANVLTF
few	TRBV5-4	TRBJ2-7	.	TGTGCCAGCAGCCCCGGGGCAGGGGCCTACGAGCAGTACTTC	CASSPGAGAYEQYF
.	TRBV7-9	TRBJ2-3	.	TGTGCCAGCAGCTCCCCTTTAGTGCGATTTGGCACAGATACGCAGTATTTT	CASSSPLVRFGTDTQYF
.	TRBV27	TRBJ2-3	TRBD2	TGTGCCAGCAGTTTAGAGGTTCCTAGCGGGAGACAAGATACGCAGTATTTT	CASSLEVPSGRQDTQYF
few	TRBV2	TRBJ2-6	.	TGTGCCAGCAGTGGCGAGTCTGGGGCCAACGTCCTGACTTTC	CASSGESGANVLTF
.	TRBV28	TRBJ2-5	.	TGTGCCAGCAGTTTTGTCAGGGGCCAACAAGAGACCCAGTACTTC	CASSFVRGQQETQYF
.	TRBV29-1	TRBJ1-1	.	TGCAGCGTTGAATCTAAGGGGATGAACACTGAAGCTTTCTTT	CSVESKGMNTEAFF
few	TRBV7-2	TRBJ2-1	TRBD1	TGTGCCAGCAGTAAATCGACAGGGGATGAGCAGTTCTTC	CASSKSTGDEQFF
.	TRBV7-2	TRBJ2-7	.	TGTGCCAGCAGCTTGGACGGGACCGCCTACGAGCAGTACTTC	CASSLDGTAYEQYF
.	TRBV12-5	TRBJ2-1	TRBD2	TGTGCTAGTGGTTCCGGACTAGTCAAGGGGAAACAGGCGATCGATGAGCAGTTCTTC	CASGSGLVKGKQAIDEQFF
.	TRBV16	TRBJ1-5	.	TGTGCCAGCAGCCAATCTATAACAGGGAAGAGCAATCAGCCCCAGCATTTT	CASSQSITGKSNQPQHF
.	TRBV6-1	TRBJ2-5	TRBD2	TGTGCCAGCAAGCCAGGGACTAGCGGGAGTTGGCAAGAGACCCAGTACTTC	CASKPGTSGSWQETQYF
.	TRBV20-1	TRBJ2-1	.	TGCAGTGCTAGAGAGTTCCCCGAGTTTGAGAGGAATGAGCAGTTCTTC	CSAREFPEFERNEQFF
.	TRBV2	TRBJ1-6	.	TGTGCCAGCACCGAGGGGAGACTTTTACCCCTCCACTTT	CASTEGRLLPLHF
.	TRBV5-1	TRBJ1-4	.	TGCGCCAGCAGCCTCGGCGGGATTGACGAAAAACTGTTTTTT	CASSLGGIDEKLFF
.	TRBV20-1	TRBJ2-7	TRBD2	TGCAGTGGGGGTAGCGGGAGCTACGAGCAGTACTTC	CSGGSGSYEQYF
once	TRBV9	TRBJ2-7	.	TGTGCCAGCAGCGTAGGAGACACCGTGGACGAGCAGTACTTC	CASSVGDTVDEQYF
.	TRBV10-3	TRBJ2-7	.	TGTGCCATCAGTGACCTCGGGGGTGTAGGCGACGAGCAGTACTTC	CAISDLGGVGDEQYF
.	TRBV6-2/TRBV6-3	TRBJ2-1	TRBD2	TGTGCCACCCGGACTAGCGGGAGTCTAAGTGAGCAGTTCTTC	CATRTSGSLSEQFF
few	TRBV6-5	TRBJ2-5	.	TGTGCCAGCAGTTGGTCGGGGGGACACGAGACCCAGTACTTC	CASSWSGGHETQYF
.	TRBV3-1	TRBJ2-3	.	TGTGCCAGCAGCCAAGAGGGCAGCGTAAAGCTGGGTTTGCAGTATTTT	CASSQEGSVKLGLQYF
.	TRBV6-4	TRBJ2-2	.	TGTGCCAGCAGTGACAGCTCTAGCAGCGGGGAGCTGTTTTTT	CASSDSSSSGELFF
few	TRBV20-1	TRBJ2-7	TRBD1	TGCAGTGCTAGAGACGGACAGGGGGCGCTTTACGAGCAGTACTTC	CSARDGQGALYEQYF
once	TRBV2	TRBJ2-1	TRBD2	TGTGCCAGCAACGGGGGGGGTTACTACAATGAGCAGTTCTTC	CASNGGGYYNEQFF
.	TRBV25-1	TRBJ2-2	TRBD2	TGTGCCACCTCAACCCGGCCTAGCGGTACCGGGGAGCTGTTTTTT	CATSTRPSGTGELFF
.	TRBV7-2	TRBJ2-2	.	TGTGCCAGCAGCTTAGTAACCCTAGCGACCGGGGAGCTGTTTTTT	CASSLVTLATGELFF
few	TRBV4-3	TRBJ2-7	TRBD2	TGCGCCAGCAGCCTCGGACTAGCGGGAGGTTCGGACGAGCAGTACTTC	CASSLGLAGGSDEQYF
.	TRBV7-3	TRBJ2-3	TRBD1	TGTGCCAGCAGCCAGCAGACAGGGCTCACAGATACGCAGTATTTT	CASSQQTGLTDTQYF
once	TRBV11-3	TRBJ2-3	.	TGTGCCAGCACGGACCCAGGGATAGATACGCAGTATTTT	CASTDPGIDTQYF
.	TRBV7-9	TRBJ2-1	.	TGTGCCAGCAGCTATCCGACAGGTCCCTACGAGCAGTTCTTC	CASSYPTGPYEQFF
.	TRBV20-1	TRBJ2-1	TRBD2	TGCAGTGCTAGTGGACTAGCGGTATACAATGAGCAGTTCTTC	CSASGLAVYNEQFF
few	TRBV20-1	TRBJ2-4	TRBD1	TGCAGTGCTTGTCCTTCAGGGGGCAGAGAAAACATTCAGTACTTC	CSACPSGGRENIQYF
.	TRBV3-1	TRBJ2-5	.	TGTGCCAGCAGCCAAGGGGCATTAGGGATGGAGACCCAGTACTTC	CASSQGALGMETQYF
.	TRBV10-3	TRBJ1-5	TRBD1	TGTGCCATCAGTCCGGGACAGGGGGCGTATCAGCCCCAGCATTTT	CAISPGQGAYQPQHF
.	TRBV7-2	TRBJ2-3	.	TGTACCAGCAGTTATACCCTGACGGAGGGTACGCAGTATTTT	CTSSYTLTEGTQYF
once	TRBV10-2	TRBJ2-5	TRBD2	TGCGCCAGCAGCGGGCTAGGGCCACTTCGACTAGCGGGGCAAGAGACCCAGTACTTC	CASSGLGPLRLAGQETQYF